This T cell receptor beta chain was documented in a study of T cell responses to AZD1222 COVID-19 vaccine. Remarks on this clone: Its antigen remains unknown.

TCRdb's copy holds only in-frame clones and misses some; the assay was immunoSEQ multiplex PCR. The sample carries fewer than 200,000 clones, 90% to 95% recorded once. Study-level results: The sample set comprised mostly white British donors with more females, and clonal diversity was possibly underestimated. Receipt of two AZD1222 doses was followed by a rise in Spike-specific TCR breadth and depth. The number of AZD1222 recipients seropositive at baseline was only 6 or 7. Epitopes outside B.1.351 and B.1.1.7 mutated regions reportedly drew nearly half of spike TCRs.

J gave up 8 bases and V 2 bases, and 5 bases lay outside the gene matches. The CDR3 consists of 14 residues. The germline V gene has CDR1 KGHSH and CDR2 LQKENI. This TCR derives from an adult who received the MenACWY meningococcal vaccine as a control. V gene TRBV18 combines with J gene TRBJ1-2; 10 bases fit TRBD1. The starting material was peripheral blood, obtained 28 days after the second dose of the MenACWY control vaccine. This CDR3 is CASSPSTGGRGYTF. The CDR3 coding sequence is TGTGCCAGCTCACCATCGACAGGGGGCAGAGGCTACACCTTC. The variable domain in full, with the rest retrieved from reference TRBV18 and TRBJ1-2, is NAGVMQNPRHLVRRRGQEARLRCSPMKGHSHVYWYRQLPEEGLKFMVYLQKENIIDESGMPKERFSAEFPKEGPSILRIQQVVRGDSAAYFCASSPSTGGRGYTFGSGTRLTVV.